The text below deals with one T cell receptor (beta chain). What it binds is not known. The PCR employed 60 Vbeta primers together with 13 Jbeta primers. TCRdb keeps only in-frame clones here, not all; method: immunoSEQ multiplex PCR. Here the sample spans 62,000 or so clones, approximately 83% being singletons. Donors likely had unrecorded immune exposures despite being nominally healthy when sampled. This sample is part of a study of cytomegalovirus exposure and HLA in healthy donors. As for the study in general: Unique TCR beta sequences numbering approximately 120 million came from roughly 180 million T cells in an earlier analysis. Early released data comprised approximately 85 million unique TCRs from HLA-typed donors. Study-wide findings and caveats: The study labeled more than 150 TCR beta chains cytomegalovirus-associated.

The origin of this receptor is a man aged 25 to 40 in good health and CMV-seronegative. The sequenced sample consisted of PBMCs.

The DNA for the CDR3 is TGTGCCAGCAGCCGGGGGTCCGGGGTAGACACCGGGGAGCTGTTTTTT. Translation gives CASSRGSGVDTGELFF. The V and J genes are TRBV5-5 and TRBJ2-2, with a tentative D call TRBD2 (6 bases). This CDR3 has 16 residues. Germline CDR1 SGHKS, CDR2 YYEKEE (reference sequence). The ends were cut back, 4 bases at V and 3 bases at J, with 16 bases in the middle.